Listed below are T cell receptor beta chains from one sample, sequenced in a study of T cells in Graves' hyperthyroidism and ophthalmopathy. In TCRdb, the multiplex PCR reads were re-called with MiXCR into one record per CDR3 protein. The sample holds fewer than 900,000 distinct CDR3 sequences; about a sixth are singletons and the top ten take around 8%. The sequencing input was blood. These receptors came from a man aged 18 to 29 with Graves' hyperthyroidism. Both conserved end residues are part of each CDR3. A D gene is named only where the DNA matches it firmly. Clone size appears in some rows only: once, few, many, or a class for an expanded clone.

size: -
D: -
V: TRBV29-1
J: TRBJ2-7
DNA: TGCAGCGTTGAAGCGGAACGCTACGAGCAGTACTTC
CDR3: CSVEAERYEQYF

size: -
D: TRBD2
V: TRBV5-5
J: TRBJ2-3
DNA: TGTGCCAGCAGCTTATATTCGGCGGGAGGTTACACAGATACGCAGTATTTT
CDR3: CASSLYSAGGYTDTQYF

size: few
D: -
V: TRBV9
J: TRBJ1-2
DNA: TGTGCCAGCAGCGTAGTGAGGGGCCGCACCACCTTC
CDR3: CASSVVRGRTTF

size: many
D: -
V: TRBV24-1
J: TRBJ2-5
DNA: TGTGCCACCAGTGATTTGCCTCAGGGGAGCTTACAAGAGACCCAGTACTTC
CDR3: CATSDLPQGSLQETQYF

size: many
D: -
V: TRBV13
J: TRBJ2-7
DNA: TGTGCCAGCAGCTCGGGACTTCCCTCCTACGAGCAGTACTTC
CDR3: CASSSGLPSYEQYF

size: -
D: -
V: TRBV28
J: TRBJ2-5
DNA: TGTGCCAGCCTTCCGGGACGGCAAGAGACCCAGTACTTC
CDR3: CASLPGRQETQYF

size: many
D: -
V: TRBV18
J: TRBJ2-5
DNA: TGTGCCAGCTCCCCTGCCTTGACGGAGACCCAGTACTTC
CDR3: CASSPALTETQYF

size: few
D: -
V: TRBV19
J: TRBJ1-2
DNA: TGTGCCAGTAGTAGGGCACGGAACTATGGCTACACCTTC
CDR3: CASSRARNYGYTF

size: many
D: TRBD1
V: TRBV24-1
J: TRBJ2-1
DNA: TGTGCCACCAGTGAGCCCCGGGGGACAGGCAATGAGCAGTTCTTC
CDR3: CATSEPRGTGNEQFF

size: -
D: -
V: TRBV28
J: TRBJ2-2
DNA: TGTGCCAGCAGTTCGATCGGGGAGCTGTTTTTT
CDR3: CASSSIGELFF

size: many
D: -
V: TRBV20-1
J: TRBJ2-2
DNA: TGCAGTGCTAGAGATCGGGGTCCGAACACCGGGGAGCTGTTTTTT
CDR3: CSARDRGPNTGELFF

size: many
D: -
V: TRBV29-1
J: TRBJ2-1
DNA: TGCAGCGTTGAAGCTGCAGCGGGCGCCTACAATGAGCAGTTCTTC
CDR3: CSVEAAAGAYNEQFF

size: few
D: -
V: TRBV4-1
J: TRBJ1-5
DNA: TGCGCCAGCAGCCAGTTCCGGAACAATCAGCCCCAGCATTTT
CDR3: CASSQFRNNQPQHF

size: few
D: -
V: TRBV12-3/TRBV12-4
J: TRBJ2-1
DNA: TGTGCCAGCAGTTTGGGGGAGCCAGGCAATGAGCAGTTCTTC
CDR3: CASSLGEPGNEQFF

size: few
D: -
V: TRBV18
J: TRBJ2-1
DNA: TGTGCCAGCTCACCGGGCAGCGGGCATTACAATGAGCAGTTCTTC
CDR3: CASSPGSGHYNEQFF

size: -
D: TRBD2
V: TRBV20-1
J: TRBJ2-5
DNA: TGCAGTGCTGGGACTAGCGCCCAAGAGACCCAGTACTTC
CDR3: CSAGTSAQETQYF

size: many
D: TRBD1
V: TRBV30
J: TRBJ1-1
DNA: TGTGCCTGGAGTGGGAGGGGGCTGTGGACTGAAGCTTTCTTT
CDR3: CAWSGRGLWTEAFF

size: few
D: TRBD2
V: TRBV7-9
J: TRBJ2-2
DNA: TGTGCCAGCAGCGGTACTAGCGGGAGATCGGGGACCGGGGAGCTGTTTTTT
CDR3: CASSGTSGRSGTGELFF

size: -
D: -
V: TRBV25-1
J: TRBJ2-5
DNA: TGTGCCAGCAGTGAATATATTCAGGAGACCCAGTACTTC
CDR3: CASSEYIQETQYF

size: many
D: TRBD1
V: TRBV20-1
J: TRBJ1-1
DNA: TGCAGTGCTAGAGGTAACAGGGGGGCCATGAACACTGAAGCTTTCTTT
CDR3: CSARGNRGAMNTEAFF

size: -
D: -
V: TRBV19
J: TRBJ2-7
DNA: TGTGCCAGTAGCCCTCTCTGGGGTAACTCCTACGAGCAGTACTTC
CDR3: CASSPLWGNSYEQYF

size: -
D: TRBD1
V: TRBV20-1
J: TRBJ2-1
DNA: TGCAGTGCTAGAATAGGGGGCAGTGAGCAGTTCTTC
CDR3: CSARIGGSEQFF

size: -
D: -
V: TRBV19
J: TRBJ1-4
DNA: TGTGCCAGTAGTTTCTCTGGAGCGGGGGAAAAACTGTTTTTT
CDR3: CASSFSGAGEKLFF

size: -
D: TRBD1
V: TRBV10-3
J: TRBJ1-1
DNA: TGTGCCTCGACGACCGGGACAGGGGGCACTGAAGCTTTCTTT
CDR3: CASTTGTGGTEAFF